One sample yielded the 21 T cell receptor beta chains listed below, sequenced in a study of CD8 T cells in ankylosing spondylitis. Regarding the study as a whole: Made up of about eight highly homologous variants, a TCR beta motif appeared characteristic of ankylosing spondylitis blood.

These receptors' targets are unknown. MiXCR, applied by TCRdb to the 5' RACE reads, yields one record per CDR3 protein. Of a few hundred thousand distinct CDR3 sequences listed, roughly 6.6% were seen once; the top ten hold more than 13%. The sequencing sample was made of blood, either unsorted or a sorted T cell fraction (not recorded which). The receptors here all came from a male donor with ankylosing spondylitis.

The chain carries TRBV3-1 and TRBJ2-2, with 7 positions matching TRBD1. Germline CDR1 LGHDT, CDR2 YNNKEL (reference sequence). This CDR3 spans 16 amino acids. Trimming removed 4 bases from V and 4 bases from J; junction bases left unmatched: 9. The CDR3 bases are TGTGCCAGCAGCCCTCTGAGACAGGGTGTCACCGGGGAGCTGTTTTTT. It is translated as CASSPLRQGVTGELFF. The complete variable domain, with remaining parts taken from reference TRBV3-1 and TRBJ2-2, reads DTAVSQTPKYLVTQMGNDKSIKCEQNLGHDTMYWYKQDSKKFLKIMFSYNNKELIINETVPNRFSPKSPDKAHLNLHINSLELGDSAVYFCASSPLRQGVTGELFFGEGSRLTVL.

This clonotype was detected ten times or more. The CDR3: CASSTGPLGNEQFF. The CDR3 coding sequence is TGTGCCAGCAGCACCGGGCCCCTGGGCAATGAGCAGTTCTTC. V gene TRBV5-6 combines with J gene TRBJ2-1; D is undetermined. Germline CDR1 SGHDT, CDR2 YYEEEE. The CDR3 covers 14 residues. The germline V and J ends were trimmed by 4 bases and 6 bases, with 14 bases remaining between them.

This clonotype was found many times. The chain recombines TRBV9 with TRBJ2-3; TRBD2 matches at 8 bases. The germline gives CDR1 SGDLS, CDR2 YYNGEE. The CDR3 length is 15 residues. V trimming: 0 bases; J trimming: 5 bases; junction bases outside the gene matches: 5. CDR3 coding DNA: TGTGCCAGCAGCGTAGGCGGGAGGACCCAAGATACGCAGTATTTT. As protein: CASSVGGRTQDTQYF.

The chain has TRBV7-9 and TRBJ2-2; TRBD2 matches at 10 bases. V was pared by 4 bases and J by 4 bases, with 3 bases of the junction left unmatched. The CDR3 totals 15 residues. The germline CDR1 and CDR2 sequences are SEHNR and FQNEAQ (reference sequence). The CDR3 loop is CASSSWTSGTGELFF. CDR3 in DNA: TGTGCCAGCAGCTCCTGGACTAGCGGCACCGGGGAGCTGTTTTTT.

The chain has TRBV7-2 and TRBJ1-5, with D uncertain. The V gene lost 3 bases and the J gene lost 1 base, with 7 bases spanning the gap. Germline lookup yields CDR1 SGHTA and CDR2 FQGNSA. This CDR3 has 14 residues. The CDR3 is CASSLRLSNQPQHF. The CDR3 DNA sequence: TGTGCCAGCAGCTTGAGGCTAAGCAATCAGCCCCAGCATTTT.

The chain uses TRBV11-1 and TRBJ2-1; D remains unclear. Between the trimmed V and J ends, which lost 2 bases and 8 bases, there was a span of 10 bases. This CDR3 spans 13 amino acids. Per the germline V gene, CDR1 is SGHAT and CDR2 is FQDESV (reference sequence). The CDR3 here is CASSLSGFHEQFF. The CDR3 nucleotides are TGTGCCAGCAGCTTATCCGGGTTTCATGAGCAGTTCTTC.

This clonotype was seen at least ten times. This chain joins TRBV29-1 and TRBJ2-7; D possibly corresponds to TRBD1 (6 bases). Germline CDR1 reads SQVTM; CDR2 reads ANQGSEA. This CDR3 is 13 amino acids long. Between the trimmed V and J ends, which lost 6 bases and 4 bases, there was a span of 16 bases. The CDR3 DNA reads TGCAGCGTCGTAACGACAGGTCGGTACGAGCAGTACTTC. This codes for CSVVTTGRYEQYF.

Ten or more counts support this clonotype. The J gene is TRBJ2-1, the V gene TRBV2; TRBD1 agrees at 10 bases. CDR1 and CDR2 from the germline V gene are SNHLY and FYNNEI. Trimming at V came to 7 bases and at J to 4 bases, leaving 7 bases not matched to a gene. The CDR3 consists of 15 residues. The CDR3 coding sequence is TGTGCCAGCAAACTATCGGGACAGGGGTACAATGAGCAGTTCTTC. It codes for CASKLSGQGYNEQFF.

This clonotype was counted at least ten times. The rearrangement uses TRBV5-5 and TRBJ1-1, with 7 bases matching TRBD1. CDR1 SGHKS and CDR2 YYEKEE come from the germline V gene (reference sequence). Trimming took 1 base from V and 6 from J; bases not matched to a gene: 6. The CDR3 is made up of 14 amino acids. CDR3 region: CASSLNRGNSEAFF. The CDR3 DNA reads as TGTGCCAGCAGCTTGAACAGGGGAAATTCTGAAGCTTTCTTT.

This clonotype came up many times. The chain uses TRBV7-9 and TRBJ2-2, with TRBD2 identical over 7 bases. Trimming cost V 5 bases and J 4 bases; bases outside gene matches: 10. This CDR3 region has 16 residues. Germline CDR1 SEHNR, CDR2 FQNEAQ (reference sequence). CDR3 in amino acids: CASSPPSGGVTGELFF. The CDR3 DNA follows: TGTGCCAGCAGCCCCCCTAGCGGCGGGGTCACCGGGGAGCTGTTTTTT.

This clonotype was picked up many times. The chain carries TRBV9 and TRBJ2-1; 9 bases match TRBD2. Germline lookup yields CDR1 SGDLS and CDR2 YYNGEE. The CDR3 sequence is 16 residues long. V shed 0 bases and J 4 bases; nucleotides not matched to a gene: 5. CDR3 amino acids: CASSVVASGVYNEQFF. The CDR3 bases are TGTGCCAGCAGCGTAGTGGCTAGCGGGGTGTACAATGAGCAGTTCTTC. Full variable domain (missing parts from reference TRBV9 and TRBJ2-1): DSGVTQTPKHLITATGQRVTLRCSPRSGDLSVYWYQQSLDQGLQFLIQYYNGEERAKGNILERFSAQQFPDLHSELNLSSLELGDSALYFCASSVVASGVYNEQFFGPGTRLTVL.

This clonotype showed up many times. The CDR3 nucleotides are TGCGCCAGCAGCCAAGGAATCCAGGGTTATGGCTACACCTTC. It yields the protein CASSQGIQGYGYTF. J is TRBJ1-2 and V is TRBV4-3; D perhaps matches TRBD1 (5 bases). CDR1 LGHNA and CDR2 YSLEER come from the germline V gene. This CDR3 comprises 14 residues. V was pared by 1 base and J by 5 bases, with 11 bases between.

At least ten counts were recorded for this clonotype. The chain has TRBV4-1 and TRBJ2-1; 7 bases are a match to TRBD1. The V gene's germline CDR1 is MGHRA and CDR2 YSYEKL. This CDR3 spans 16 amino acids. Trimming removed 0 bases from V and 6 bases from J; junction bases left unmatched: 8. The CDR3 protein is CASSQDSGQRVNEQFF. The CDR3 coding sequence is TGCGCCAGCAGCCAAGATTCGGGACAGAGGGTCAATGAGCAGTTCTTC.

This clonotype has a handful of counts. The V and J genes are TRBV28 and TRBJ1-1; 7 bases are shared with TRBD1. J lost 6 bases, V lost 6 bases, and 4 bases had no gene match. Per germline, CDR1 MDHEN and CDR2 SYDVKM. CDR3 length: 12 amino acids. Here the CDR3 DNA reads TGTGCCAGCAGCTTGGACAGGTCTGAAGCTTTCTTT. It is translated as CASSLDRSEAFF.

The chain carries TRBV5-6 and TRBJ2-7; D possibly corresponds to TRBD1 (6 bases). Trimming shortened V by 1 base and J by 1 base, and 12 bases separated the two germline ends. In germline, CDR1 is SGHDT, CDR2 YYEEEE. The CDR3 totals 15 residues. The CDR3 sequence: CASSLWKGVSYEQYF. The DNA of the CDR3 is TGTGCCAGCAGCTTGTGGAAGGGGGTATCCTACGAGCAGTACTTC.

Only a few counts were recorded for this clonotype. The chain uses TRBV10-1 and TRBJ1-2, with D unclear. The germline gives CDR1 WNHNN, CDR2 SYGVQD (reference sequence). The CDR3 covers 14 residues. The V end lost 0 bases, the J end lost 8 bases, and 13 bases lay between the germline ends. The CDR3 is CASSESRSLSGYTF. CDR3 nucleotides: TGCGCCAGCAGTGAGTCGAGGTCTCTGTCCGGCTACACCTTC.

This clonotype showed up many times. The rearrangement joins TRBV29-1 to TRBJ1-2; the D gene is possibly TRBD1 (5 bases). The CDR3 spans 13 residues. V lost 5 bases and J 8 bases, leaving 18 bases between the germline ends. The germline gives CDR1 SQVTM, CDR2 ANQGSEA. CDR3 residues: CSVRRGTAGGYTF. CDR3 coding DNA: TGCAGCGTTCGGAGAGGGACGGCGGGAGGCTACACCTTC.

This clonotype was counted between two and nine times. The rearrangement joins TRBV24-1 to TRBJ2-1; 8 bases align to TRBD2. The CDR3 sequence is 15 residues long. Per the germline V gene, CDR1 is KGHDR and CDR2 is SFDVKD. V trimming: 4 bases; J trimming: 3 bases; junction bases outside the gene matches: 4. Here the CDR3 DNA reads TGTGCCACCAGTGACTCCGGGACTAGCTACAATGAGCAGTTCTTC. Translating it yields CATSDSGTSYNEQFF.

This clonotype showed up many times. The chain combines TRBV4-3 with TRBJ1-1; a possible D gene is TRBD1 (5 bases). Germline values: CDR1 LGHNA, CDR2 YSLEER. The CDR3 covers 15 residues. V lost 0 bases to trimming and J lost 0 bases, with 8 bases between them. In nucleotides, the CDR3 is TGCGCCAGCAGCCAAGATTACAGGATGAACACTGAAGCTTTCTTT. It encodes CASSQDYRMNTEAFF.

This clonotype was counted between two and nine times. The chain employs TRBV7-8 and TRBJ1-4; D not resolved. The CDR3 totals 12 residues. Germline CDR1 reads SGHVS; CDR2 reads FQNEAQ. Trimming pared 5 bases from V and 4 bases from J, leaving 5 bases between. CDR3 nucleotides: TGTGCCAGCAGCCACAGTAATGAAAAACTGTTTTTT. It specifies CASSHSNEKLFF.

This rearrangement joins TRBV2 to TRBJ2-5; D may match TRBD1 or TRBD2 (5 bases each). V was clipped by 8 bases and J by 0 bases, with 10 bases between them. The germline gives CDR1 SNHLY, CDR2 FYNNEI. CDR3 size: 13 residues. The CDR3, as DNA: TGTGCCAGCCTACAGGACTACCAAGAGACCCAGTACTTC. Protein product: CASLQDYQETQYF.